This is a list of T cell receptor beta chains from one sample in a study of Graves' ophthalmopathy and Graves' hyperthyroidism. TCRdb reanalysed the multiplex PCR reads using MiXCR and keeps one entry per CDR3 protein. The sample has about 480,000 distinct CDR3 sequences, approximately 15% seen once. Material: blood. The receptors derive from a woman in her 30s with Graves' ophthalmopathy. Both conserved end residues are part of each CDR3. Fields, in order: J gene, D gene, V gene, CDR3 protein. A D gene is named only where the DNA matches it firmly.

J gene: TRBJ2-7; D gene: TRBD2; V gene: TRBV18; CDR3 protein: CASSGRGIYEQYF
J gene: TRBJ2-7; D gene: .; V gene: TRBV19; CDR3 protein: CASTPTGSYEQYF
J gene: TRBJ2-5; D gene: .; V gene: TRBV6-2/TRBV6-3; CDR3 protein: CATRQVLIETQYF
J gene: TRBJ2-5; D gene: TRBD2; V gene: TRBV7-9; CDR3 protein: CASSHPGGVETQYF
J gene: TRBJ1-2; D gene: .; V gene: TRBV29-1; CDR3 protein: CSAEPGAGGYGYTF
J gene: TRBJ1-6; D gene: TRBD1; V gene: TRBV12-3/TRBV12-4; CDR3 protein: CASSETGAGGSPLHF
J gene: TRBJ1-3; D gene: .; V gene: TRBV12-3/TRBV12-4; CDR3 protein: CASTQSGKFGNTIYF
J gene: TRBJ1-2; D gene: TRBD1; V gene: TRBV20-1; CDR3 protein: CSARKDRAGGYTF
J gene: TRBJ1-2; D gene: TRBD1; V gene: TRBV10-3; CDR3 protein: CAISERTGSIYGYTF
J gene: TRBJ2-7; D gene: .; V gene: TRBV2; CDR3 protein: CASSGDGITYF
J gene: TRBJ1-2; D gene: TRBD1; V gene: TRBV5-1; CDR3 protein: CASSLSPGQAYGYTF
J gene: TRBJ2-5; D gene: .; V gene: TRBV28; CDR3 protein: CASSLFARLGLETQYF
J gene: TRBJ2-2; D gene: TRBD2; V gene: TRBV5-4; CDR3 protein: CASSLGAGGTHTGELFF
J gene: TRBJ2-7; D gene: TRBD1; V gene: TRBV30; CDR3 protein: CAWSGGTGLQVYEQYF
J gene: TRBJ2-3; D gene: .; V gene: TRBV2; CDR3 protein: CASSEAWSTDTQYF
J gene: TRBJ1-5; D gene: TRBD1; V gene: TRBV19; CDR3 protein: CASSMRQGGNQPQHF
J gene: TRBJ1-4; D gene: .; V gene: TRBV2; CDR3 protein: CASSNSLNEKLFF
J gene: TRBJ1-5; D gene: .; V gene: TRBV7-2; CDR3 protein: CASSSKGGQPQHF
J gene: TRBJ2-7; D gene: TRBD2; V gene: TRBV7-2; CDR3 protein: CASSLATSGKVEQYF
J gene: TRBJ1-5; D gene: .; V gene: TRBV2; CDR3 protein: CASSKQRFNQPQHF
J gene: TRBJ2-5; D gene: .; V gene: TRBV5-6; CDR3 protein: CASSSVVGPFNQETQYF
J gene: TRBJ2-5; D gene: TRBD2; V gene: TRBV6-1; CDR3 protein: CAVTGTNQETQYF
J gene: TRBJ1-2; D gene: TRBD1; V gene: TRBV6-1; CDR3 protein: CASSASQGADGYTF
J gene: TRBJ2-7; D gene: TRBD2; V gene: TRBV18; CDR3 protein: CASSPRGSGSSYEQYF
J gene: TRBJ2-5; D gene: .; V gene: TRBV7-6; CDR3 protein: CASSTGLRQYF
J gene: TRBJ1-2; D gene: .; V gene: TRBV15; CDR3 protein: CATSRDIDTLYGYTF
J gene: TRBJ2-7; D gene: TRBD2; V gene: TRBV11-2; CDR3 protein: CASSFRGSGGAYEQYF
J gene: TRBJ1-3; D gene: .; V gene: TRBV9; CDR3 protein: CASSVGWGGSGNTIYF
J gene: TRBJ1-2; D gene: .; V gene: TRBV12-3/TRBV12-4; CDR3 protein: CASSLETANYGYTF
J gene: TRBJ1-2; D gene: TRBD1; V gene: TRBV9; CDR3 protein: CASSVMGQGALCYGYTF
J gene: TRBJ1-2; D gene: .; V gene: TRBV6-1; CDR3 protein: CASSLPGGVIPGYTF
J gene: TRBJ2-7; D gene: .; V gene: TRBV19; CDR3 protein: CASTPGGPTYEQYF
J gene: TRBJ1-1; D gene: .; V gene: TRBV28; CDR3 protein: CASRERETEAFF
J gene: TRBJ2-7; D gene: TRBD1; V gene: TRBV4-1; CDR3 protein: CASSQGLGPGQGYEQYF
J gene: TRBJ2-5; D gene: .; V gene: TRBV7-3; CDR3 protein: CASSPTAAETQYF
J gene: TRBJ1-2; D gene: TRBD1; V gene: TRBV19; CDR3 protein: CASRDDGTDSYGYTF
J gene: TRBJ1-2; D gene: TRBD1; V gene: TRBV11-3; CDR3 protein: CASSWTGTKNYGYTF